This entry lists 17 T cell receptor beta chains sequenced from one sample in a study of shared clonotypes between healthy human individuals. Sequencing was performed with immunoSEQ multiplex PCR; in TCRdb, only in-frame clones are kept and a portion is missing. The table lists about 1,900,000 clones, about 95% of them singletons. CD45RO-negative CD8 cells positively selected for CCR7 made up the naive population, which excluded terminally differentiated effector memory CD45RA+ cells. Material for sequencing was naive CD8+ T cells sorted from blood. All receptors come from a young man in good health.

This chain links TRBV27 with TRBJ1-2, with 9 bases aligning to TRBD1. The CDR3 covers 13 residues. V was pared by 5 bases and J by 7 bases, with 5 bases of the junction left unmatched. In germline, CDR1 is MNHEY, CDR2 SMNVEV (reference sequence). This CDR3 is CASSVQGAGGYTF. The CDR3 region has the DNA TGTGCCAGCAGTGTACAGGGGGCTGGTGGCTACACCTTC.

The chain uses TRBV6-1 and TRBJ2-7; 8 bases map to TRBD1. CDR1 and CDR2 (germline): MNHNS, SASEGT. The CDR3 spans 16 residues. Germline trimming cut 1 base from V and 0 bases from J; bases unmatched to any gene: 5. The CDR3 DNA sequence: TGTGCCAGCAGTGAAGAGGGACAGGAAGACTCCTACGAGCAGTACTTC. Its protein product is CASSEEGQEDSYEQYF.

The rearrangement joins TRBV7-6 to TRBJ2-5; D uncertain. V was cut by 4 bases and J by 4 bases, with 16 bases left in between. Germline assignment: CDR1 SGHVS and CDR2 FNYEAQ. The CDR3 is made up of 15 amino acids. CDR3 amino acids: CASSSPGPLIETQYF. CDR3 in DNA: TGTGCCAGCAGCTCCCCCGGGCCCTTGATAGAGACCCAGTACTTC. Based on the CDR3 plus reference TRBV7-6 and TRBJ2-5, the full variable domain is GAGVSQSPRYKVTKRGQDVALRCDPISGHVSLYWYRQALGQGPEFLTYFNYEAQQDKSGLPNDRFSAERPEGSISTLTIQRTEQRDSAMYRCASSSPGPLIETQYFGPGTRLLVL.

This chain connects TRBV6-4 to TRBJ2-2; 16 positions match TRBD2. The germline V gene encodes CDR1 MRHNA and CDR2 SNTAGT. J lost 6 bases, V lost 3 bases, and 10 bases had no gene match. The CDR3 is 19 amino acids. Here the CDR3 reads CASSDPGTSGRAVSGELFF. CDR3 DNA: TGTGCCAGCAGTGATCCGGGGACTAGCGGGAGGGCCGTTTCCGGGGAGCTGTTTTTT.

This clone was picked up one time. The V gene is TRBV11-2, the J gene TRBJ1-1; 8 bases agree with TRBD1. V trimming: 4 bases; J trimming: 6 bases; junction bases outside the gene matches: 10. Germline V gives CDR1 SGHAT, CDR2 FQNNGV. CDR3 length: 15 residues. The CDR3 loop reads CASSSLSGQGPEAFF. The CDR3, as DNA: TGTGCCAGCAGCTCCCTTTCCGGACAGGGCCCTGAAGCTTTCTTT. Full variable domain (remainder filled in from reference TRBV11-2 and TRBJ1-1): EAGVAQSPRYKIIEKRQSVAFWCNPISGHATLYWYQQILGQGPKLLIQFQNNGVVDDSQLPKDRFSAERLKGVDSTLKIQPAKLEDSAVYLCASSSLSGQGPEAFFGQGTRLTVV.

The chain joins TRBV30 to TRBJ2-7; TRBD2 is a possible D gene (6 bases). The CDR3 is made up of 12 amino acids. Trimming removed 4 bases from V and 4 bases from J, with 11 bases in between. Germline-derived CDR1 and CDR2 are GTSNPN and SVGIG (reference sequence). The CDR3 DNA is TGTGCCTGGACCGGGAGCCAGTACGAGCAGTACTTC. Translating it yields CAWTGSQYEQYF.

The rearrangement links TRBV30 to TRBJ1-6; maybe TRBD1 (6 bases). The CDR3 has 13 residues. Per the germline V gene, CDR1 is GTSNPN and CDR2 is SVGIG (reference sequence). Trimming cost V 2 bases and J 12 bases, with 14 bases left between them. CDR3 amino acids: CAWSHSRGGPLHF. The CDR3, as DNA: TGTGCCTGGAGTCATAGCAGGGGAGGACCCCTCCACTTT.

On this clone: Different DNA sequences within this sample yield the same CDR3. The CDR3 reads CSAEDYTPANYGYTF. The CDR3 DNA reads TGCAGCGCGGAGGATTACACCCCTGCTAACTATGGCTACACCTTC. The chain recombines TRBV29-1 with TRBJ1-2; D remains unclear. The V end lost 7 bases, the J end lost 0 bases, and 18 bases lay between the germline ends. This CDR3 contains 15 residues. CDR1 is SQVTM and CDR2 is ANQGSEA in the germline V gene.

A word on this clone: The identical CDR3 is also encoded by other nucleotide sequences in the sample. The chain couples TRBV30 to TRBJ2-7; no clear D gene. Trimming removed 0 bases at V and 3 bases at J, with 3 bases between. This CDR3 has 11 amino acids. Germline V lookup: CDR1 GTSNPN, CDR2 SVGIG (reference sequence). CDR3 sequence reads: CAWSVSYEQYF. The DNA for the CDR3 is TGTGCCTGGAGTGTGAGCTACGAGCAGTACTTC.

V usage is TRBV4-1 and J usage is TRBJ1-4; D not certain. CDR1 MGHRA and CDR2 YSYEKL come from the germline V gene. Between the trimmed V and J ends, which lost 2 bases and 4 bases, there was a span of 8 bases. The CDR3 is 14 residues long. The CDR3 sequence: CASSQNIVNEKLFF. The CDR3 DNA sequence: TGCGCCAGCAGCCAAAACATAGTTAATGAAAAACTGTTTTTT.

The V gene is TRBV4-1, the J gene TRBJ2-5; D uncertain. Germline CDR1 MGHRA, CDR2 YSYEKL. The CDR3 is 16 amino acids. V gave up 0 bases and J gave up 2 bases, with 13 bases separating them. The CDR3 sequence is CASSQEAPGPQETQYF. The CDR3 DNA is TGCGCCAGCAGCCAAGAAGCTCCGGGCCCTCAAGAGACCCAGTACTTC.

The genes are TRBV6-5 and TRBJ2-7, with unresolved D. The ends were cut back, 2 bases at V and 1 base at J, with 12 bases in the middle. Germline lookup yields CDR1 MNHEY and CDR2 SVGAGI. The CDR3 has 15 residues. The CDR3 protein is CASSYDRRMSYEQYF. CDR3 sequence (DNA): TGTGCCAGCAGTTACGATAGAAGGATGTCCTACGAGCAGTACTTC.

The chain combines TRBV4-3 with TRBJ1-1; TRBD1 is a possible D gene (5 bases). The length of the CDR3 is 18 residues. V lost 4 bases and J lost 0, with 21 bases in between. The germline CDR1 and CDR2 sequences are LGHNA and YSLEER. The DNA of the CDR3 is TGCGCCAGCAGCCTAGTCCGGGACGGCTTTTATTTGAACACTGAAGCTTTCTTT. Translation: CASSLVRDGFYLNTEAFF.

The J gene is TRBJ2-7, the V gene TRBV13; D is ambiguous. Germline CDR1 is PRHDT and CDR2 is FYEKMQ (reference sequence). V was pared by 4 bases and J by 3 bases, with 13 bases between. The CDR3 consists of 14 residues. The CDR3: CASSSPMKSYEQYF. In DNA, the CDR3 is TGTGCCAGCAGCTCTCCCATGAAGAGCTACGAGCAGTACTTC.

The chain employs TRBV6-5 and TRBJ2-2, with D perhaps TRBD2 (5 bases). Between the trimmed V and J ends, which lost 4 bases and 5 bases, there was a span of 17 bases. Germline CDR1 reads MNHEY; CDR2 reads SVGAGI. The CDR3 loop spans 16 amino acids. In DNA form, the CDR3 reads TGTGCCAGCAGTTTGGGCGAGAGGGCGTGGACCGGGGAGCTGTTTTTT. Translated: CASSLGERAWTGELFF.

The count of this clone is one. The rearrangement uses TRBV6-1 and TRBJ2-7; 9 nucleotides agree with TRBD1. The CDR3 extends over 15 amino acids. Germline V gene sequence: CDR1 MNHNS, CDR2 SASEGT. V was clipped by 7 bases and J by 2 bases; unmatched bases: 9. The CDR3 loop reads CASKAWDREAYEQYF. For the CDR3, the DNA is TGTGCCAGCAAAGCATGGGACAGGGAGGCCTACGAGCAGTACTTC.

Concerning this clone itself: This sample includes further DNA sequences coding for the same CDR3. The chain has TRBV6-6 and TRBJ2-1; D might be TRBD2 (6 bases). V lost 0 bases and J lost 9, with 6 bases in between. The CDR3 covers 12 residues. Per germline, CDR1 MNHNY and CDR2 SVGAGI (reference sequence). In nucleotides, the CDR3 is TGTGCCAGCAGTTACTCCGGGGGTGAGCAGTTCTTC. Translating it yields CASSYSGGEQFF.